This T cell receptor beta chain was identified during a study of cytomegalovirus exposure and HLA in healthy donors. On this clone itself: Its target is not known.

The CDR3 covers 18 residues. Looked up from germline, CDR1 is LGHNA and CDR2 is YNFKEQ. The V segment lost 3 bases and the J segment 2 bases; nucleotides outside the gene matches: 9. 13 Jbeta primers and 60 Vbeta primers were used for the PCR. The assay was immunoSEQ multiplex PCR, and TCRdb's table has in-frame clones only and misses some. The data contain 70,000 to 100,000 clones, 80% of them seen just once; the ten biggest clones take up approximately 31%. Findings of the study overall: The authors listed around 150 TCR beta chains as cytomegalovirus-associated. In a later analysis, compared with equally common non-associated chains, HLA-associated beta chains were more expanded.

This chain connects TRBV4-2 to TRBJ2-1, with 11 bases identical to TRBD2. Sequencing was done on a sample of PBMCs. The TCR originated in a man between 45 and 60 years old in good health and CMV-seropositive. CDR3 loop: CASSQETGLAAAYNEQFF. The CDR3 coding sequence is TGTGCCAGCAGCCAGGAAACGGGACTAGCGGCCGCCTACAATGAGCAGTTCTTC.